Listed below are T cell receptor beta chains from one sample, sequenced in a study of blood T cell repertoires in COVID-19. Clones were read by immunoSEQ multiplex PCR, and TCRdb kept only the in-frame ones, dropping some. Here the sample spans 25,000 to 30,000 clones, 90% being singletons. Sequencing used peripheral blood. The origin of the receptors is a human donor in a cohort sampled during active COVID-19. Each CDR3 is given with its conserved first and last residue. D genes are given only for firm matches. For some rows the clone size is stated as once, few or many, or as a class when expanded; others skip it.

. | TRBJ2-2 | TRBV7-9 | . | CASSFRTAGELFF | TGTGCCAGCAGCTTCCGGACAGCCGGGGAGCTGTTTTTT
. | TRBJ1-2 | TRBV28 | . | CASSYSRHNGYTF | TGTGCCAGCAGTTACAGCAGGCATAATGGCTACACCTTC
. | TRBJ2-7 | TRBV5-4 | TRBD2 | CASSISGSSYEQYF | TGTGCCAGCAGCATTAGCGGGAGCTCCTACGAGCAGTACTTC
. | TRBJ1-4 | TRBV15 | . | CATSRERTAATNEKLFF | TGTGCCACCAGCAGAGAAAGGACAGCAGCAACTAATGAAAAACTGTTTTTT
. | TRBJ1-1 | TRBV3-1/TRBV3-2 | . | CASSRDRMNTEAFF | TGTGCCAGCAGCCGCGACAGGATGAACACTGAAGCTTTCTTT
. | TRBJ2-3 | TRBV19 | . | CASSSSSTDTQYF | TGTGCCAGTAGTAGTAGCAGCACAGATACGCAGTATTTT
. | TRBJ2-1 | TRBV6-5 | . | CATNPGGYNEQFF | TGTGCCACTAACCCCGGGGGATACAATGAGCAGTTCTTC
. | TRBJ2-1 | TRBV27 | TRBD2 | CASTLAGGRHNEQFF | TGTGCCAGCACCTTAGCGGGGGGGCGACACAATGAGCAGTTCTTC
. | TRBJ2-1 | TRBV27 | TRBD2 | CASCGRVVKRSSYNEQFF | TGTGCCAGCTGTGGGAGGGTAGTCAAGAGGAGCTCCTACAATGAGCAGTTCTTC
. | TRBJ2-1 | TRBV7-2 | . | CASSLALQNQFF | TGTGCCAGCAGCTTAGCGCTCCAGAACCAGTTCTTC
. | TRBJ1-1 | TRBV6-6 | . | CASSYNNEAFF | TGTGCCAGCAGTTATAACAATGAAGCTTTCTTT
. | TRBJ2-7 | TRBV6-6 | TRBD2 | CASSYESAGDYEQYF | TGTGCCAGCAGTTACGAATCAGCGGGAGACTACGAGCAGTACTTC
. | TRBJ2-1 | TRBV29-1 | . | CSVPLVAGEQFF | TGCAGCGTCCCTCTTGTTGCGGGTGAGCAGTTCTTC
. | TRBJ2-7 | TRBV5-1 | . | CASSLGPEPYYEQYF | TGCGCCAGCAGCTTGGGTCCGGAGCCCTACTACGAGCAGTACTTC
. | TRBJ1-3 | TRBV5-5 | . | CASSGLGVQSGNTIYF | TGTGCCAGCAGCGGGCTAGGGGTTCAATCTGGAAACACCATATATTTT
. | TRBJ1-5 | TRBV5-5 | . | CASSLGQINQPQHF | TGTGCCAGCAGCTTGGGACAGATAAATCAGCCCCAGCATTTT
. | TRBJ2-7 | TRBV5-6 | . | CASSLGLTRLDEQYF | TGTGCCAGCAGCTTGGGTTTGACTAGGTTGGACGAGCAGTACTTC
. | TRBJ2-1 | TRBV10-1 | TRBD2 | CASSASSGYNEQFF | TGCGCCAGCAGTGCATCTAGCGGGTACAATGAGCAGTTCTTC
. | TRBJ2-5 | TRBV5-4 | TRBD1 | CASSLGTGETQYF | TGTGCCAGCAGTCTCGGGACAGGCGAGACCCAGTACTTC
. | TRBJ2-1 | TRBV3-1/TRBV3-2 | TRBD2 | CASSQDLGLGSSYNEQFF | TGTGCCAGCAGCCAAGATCTGGGACTAGGGAGCTCCTACAATGAGCAGTTCTTC
. | TRBJ1-5 | TRBV7-2 | TRBD1 | CASSPSSGTGGNQPQHF | TGTGCCAGCAGCCCATCCTCCGGGACAGGGGGCAATCAGCCCCAGCATTTT
. | TRBJ2-7 | TRBV3-1/TRBV3-2 | TRBD1 | CASSQTQGNYEQYF | TGTGCCAGCAGCCAAACACAGGGGAACTACGAGCAGTACTTC
. | TRBJ2-4 | TRBV5-4 | . | CASSLLGAHIQYF | TGTGCCAGCAGCTTGTTAGGGGCTCACATTCAGTACTTC
. | TRBJ2-1 | TRBV2 | TRBD2 | CASNPPGGSSYNEQFF | TGTGCCAGCAACCCGCCGGGGGGTAGCTCCTACAATGAGCAGTTCTTC
. | TRBJ2-6 | TRBV5-1 | . | CASSLPTGSGANVLTF | TGCGCCAGCAGCTTGCCGACAGGCTCTGGGGCCAACGTCCTGACTTTC
. | TRBJ2-1 | TRBV10-3 | . | CAISEEDEQFF | TGTGCCATCAGTGAGGAGGATGAGCAGTTCTTC
. | TRBJ2-1 | TRBV24-1 | TRBD2 | CATSDFKVGKAGGIEQFF | TGTGCCACCAGTGACTTTAAAGTGGGAAAAGCGGGAGGTATTGAGCAGTTCTTC
. | TRBJ2-1 | TRBV9 | TRBD2 | CASSTPLAGSRGNEQFF | TGTGCCAGCAGCACCCCCCTAGCGGGATCTCGAGGGAATGAGCAGTTCTTC
. | TRBJ2-7 | TRBV5-1 | TRBD1 | CASRPGQGYEQYF | TGCGCCAGCAGACCCGGACAGGGCTACGAGCAGTACTTC
. | TRBJ1-4 | TRBV28 | TRBD1 | CASSKGQGLREKLFF | TGTGCCAGCAGTAAGGGACAGGGGCTGAGGGAAAAACTGTTTTTT
. | TRBJ1-6 | TRBV5-5 | TRBD1 | CASSLEDRAYNSPLHF | TGTGCCAGCAGCTTGGAGGACAGGGCTTATAATTCACCCCTCCACTTT
once | TRBJ1-5 | TRBV28 | . | CASSTTGTPHQPQHF | TGTGCCAGCAGTACCACAGGTACCCCTCATCAGCCCCAGCATTTT
. | TRBJ2-2 | TRBV6-5 | . | CASSYRPKGAGELFF | TGTGCCAGCAGTTACAGACCGAAGGGGGCCGGGGAGCTGTTTTTT
. | TRBJ2-2 | TRBV6-5 | . | CASRQVNTGELFF | TGTGCCAGCAGGCAGGTTAACACCGGGGAGCTGTTTTTT
. | TRBJ1-4 | TRBV7-8 | TRBD1 | CASSFRTTGSIGKLFF | TGTGCCAGCAGCTTTAGAACGACAGGGTCTATCGGAAAACTGTTTTTT
. | TRBJ1-5 | TRBV5-6 | TRBD1 | CASSRDRVDQPQHF | TGTGCCAGCAGCCGCGACAGGGTAGATCAGCCCCAGCATTTT
. | TRBJ2-5 | TRBV27 | TRBD1 | CASSAPGGQWETQYF | TGTGCCAGCAGTGCCCCAGGGGGCCAATGGGAGACCCAGTACTTC
. | TRBJ2-7 | TRBV5-6 | TRBD1 | CASSFGQGVVYEQYF | TGTGCCAGCAGTTTCGGACAGGGGGTAGTCTACGAGCAGTACTTC